These 18 T cell receptor beta chains were sequenced from one sample in a study of T-cell reconstitution after alpha-beta-depleted transplantation in children. Preparation of the TCRbeta library used unique molecular identifiers. MiXCR, run by TCRdb on the PCR reads, gives a single entry per CDR3 protein. The table shows 500,000 to 650,000 distinct CDR3 sequences, with under 15% occurring only once. Source: PBMCs, mostly from graft donor cells, taken 360 days after TCRalphabeta/CD19-depleted stem cell transplant. The receptors shown here come from a male patient under 18 who had a stem cell transplant for acute myeloid leukemia, so the T cells may come from the graft donor.

This chain uses TRBV7-6 with TRBJ2-7; D is unclear. The CDR3 is 15 amino acids. Germline CDR1 SGHVS, CDR2 FNYEAQ. Trimming cost V 6 bases and J 4 bases, with 19 bases left between them. In DNA, the CDR3 is TGTGCCAGCAGTTCCCTAGTGGGTATTGGGTACGAGCAGTACTTC. Protein product: CASSSLVGIGYEQYF.

This clonotype was recorded a few times. The chain employs TRBV5-1 and TRBJ1-2; 11 bases agree with TRBD1. The trim removed 2 bases at V and 4 bases at J, leaving 4 bases unmatched. The CDR3 sequence is 15 residues long. From germline, CDR1 is SGHRS and CDR2 YFSETQ. CDR3 region: CASSFGQGATYGYTF. The CDR3 DNA reads as TGCGCCAGCAGCTTCGGACAGGGGGCTACCTATGGCTACACCTTC.

This clonotype occurred a few times. V is TRBV20-1 and J is TRBJ2-3; 13 bases match TRBD2. V shed 1 base, J shed 0 bases, and the junction held 7 bases outside the gene matches. The CDR3 is 18 amino acids. Germline CDR1 is DFQATT and CDR2 is SNEGSKA (reference sequence). CDR3 sequence: CSARAGTSGALSTDTQYF. CDR3 nucleotide sequence: TGCAGTGCTAGAGCTGGGACTAGCGGGGCTCTTAGCACAGATACGCAGTATTTT.

This clonotype was recorded many times. This chain links TRBV28 with TRBJ2-2, with 8 bases lining up with TRBD2. V gave up 8 bases and J gave up 6 bases; unmatched junction bases: 11. This CDR3 contains 15 residues. Germline V gene data show CDR1 as MDHEN and CDR2 as SYDVKM. Written as DNA, the CDR3 is TGTGCCAGCTCTCCGGGACTAGGGTCGGCCGGGGAGCTGTTTTTT. It translates to CASSPGLGSAGELFF.

This rearrangement joins TRBV7-8 to TRBJ2-5; D call uncertain. CDR1 SGHVS and CDR2 FQNEAQ come from the germline V gene. V was clipped by 2 bases and J by 5 bases, with 9 bases between them. The CDR3 is made up of 13 amino acids. The CDR3 loop reads CASSLWEKETQYF. Here the CDR3 DNA reads TGTGCCAGCAGCTTATGGGAAAAGGAGACCCAGTACTTC. Based on the CDR3 plus reference TRBV7-8 and TRBJ2-5, the full variable domain is GAGVSQSPRYKVAKRGQDVALRCDPISGHVSLFWYQQALGQGPEFLTYFQNEAQLDKSGLPSDRFFAERPEGSVSTLKIQRTQQEDSAVYLCASSLWEKETQYFGPGTRLLVL.

The chain uses TRBV4-3 and TRBJ1-6, with D uncertain. This CDR3 is built from 16 residues. The V and J ends lost 0 bases and 9 bases respectively, with 15 bases between them. Germline V gene data show CDR1 as LGHNA and CDR2 as YSLEER. The CDR3 loop reads CASSQDKSQIGSPLHF. The CDR3 bases are TGCGCCAGCAGCCAAGATAAGAGTCAGATCGGTTCACCCCTCCACTTT.

This clonotype was recorded many times. This chain links TRBV28 with TRBJ2-3, with D unclear. The germline gives CDR1 MDHEN, CDR2 SYDVKM. With 4 bases removed from V and 0 bases from J, the gap between germline ends came to 5 bases. This CDR3 has 13 residues. The CDR3 spells CASSSSSTDTQYF. Here the CDR3 DNA reads TGTGCCAGCAGTTCTTCTAGCACAGATACGCAGTATTTT.

This chain connects TRBV4-3 to TRBJ1-4; 7 bases are a match to TRBD1. The CDR3 sequence is 15 residues long. The V gene end was trimmed by 3 bases and the J gene end by 2 bases; junction bases not matched to a gene: 3. Germline lookup yields CDR1 LGHNA and CDR2 YSLEER. CDR3: CASSQPTGTNEKLFF. CDR3 in DNA: TGCGCCAGCAGCCAGCCGACAGGGACTAATGAAAAACTGTTTTTT.

V and J are TRBV9 and TRBJ2-3; TRBD2 matches 12 bases. CDR3 size: 16 residues. The V gene end was trimmed by 2 bases and the J gene end by 4 bases; junction bases not matched to a gene: 5. Germline V gene lookup returns CDR1 SGDLS and CDR2 YYNGEE. CDR3 coding DNA: TGTGCCAGCAGCGTCTCTAGCGGGAGGGGGCCAGATACGCAGTATTTT. It translates to CASSVSSGRGPDTQYF. Combining the CDR3 with reference TRBV9 and TRBJ2-3 gives the whole variable domain DSGVTQTPKHLITATGQRVTLRCSPRSGDLSVYWYQQSLDQGLQFLIQYYNGEERAKGNILERFSAQQFPDLHSELNLSSLELGDSALYFCASSVSSGRGPDTQYFGPGTRLTVL.

The chain joins TRBV20-1 to TRBJ2-3; D is possibly TRBD2 (5 bases). V gave up 1 base and J gave up 5 bases, with 10 bases separating them. Germline V gene data show CDR1 as DFQATT and CDR2 as SNEGSKA (reference sequence). The length of the CDR3 is 13 residues. The CDR3 nucleotides read TGCAGTGCTAGAGCCCTAGCAGGAGATACGCAGTATTTT. Protein: CSARALAGDTQYF.

The chain joins TRBV10-2 to TRBJ2-3; D is unclear. The V end was cut by 0 bases, the J end by 2 bases, with 12 bases between. Germline V gene data show CDR1 as WSHSY and CDR2 as SAAADI. The CDR3 consists of 16 residues. CDR3 nucleotides: TGCGCCAGCAGTGAGTCGCGACCCGTTAACACAGATACGCAGTATTTT. As protein: CASSESRPVNTDTQYF.

This clonotype was counted many times. The chain links TRBV11-2 to TRBJ2-3, with D uncertain. Germline CDR1 and CDR2: SGHAT and FQNNGV. The CDR3 runs to 14 residues. Trimming removed 1 base at V and 1 base at J, with 6 bases between. The CDR3 loop reads CASSLGAGTDTQYF. DNA for the CDR3: TGTGCCAGCAGCTTAGGGGCCGGCACAGATACGCAGTATTTT.

Concerning this clonotype: Relative to the germline gene, one junction end is altered; a read error may explain this. V and J are TRBV20-1 and TRBJ2-1, with 7 bases identical to TRBD2. Per the germline V gene, CDR1 is DFQATT and CDR2 is SNEGSKA (reference sequence). The CDR3 totals 15 residues. This chain's CDR3 is CGARDSGRSYNEQFF. CDR3 DNA sequence: TGCGGTGCTAGAGATTCCGGGAGGTCCTACAATGAGCAGTTCTTC.

This clonotype has a single count. This chain uses TRBV4-1 with TRBJ2-2; weak D call: TRBD2 (6 bases). Trimming took off 5 bases at V and 2 bases at J, with 15 bases between the two ends. Germline V lookup: CDR1 MGHRA, CDR2 YSYEKL. The CDR3 has 16 amino acids. CDR3 sequence: CASSYSGGSNTGELFF. As DNA, the CDR3 is TGCGCCAGCAGCTATAGCGGTGGGAGCAACACCGGGGAGCTGTTTTTT.

This clonotype was seen repeatedly, ten times or more. The gene calls are TRBV29-1 and TRBJ2-7; D is unresolved. The CDR3 spans 12 residues. CDR1 is SQVTM, CDR2 ANQGSEA, per germline. The V end was cut by 5 bases, the J end by 4 bases, with 12 bases between. The CDR3: CSVSIGPYEQYF. DNA of the CDR3: TGCAGCGTTTCGATCGGACCGTACGAGCAGTACTTC.

The chain recombines TRBV7-2 with TRBJ2-7; D is ambiguous. CDR3 size: 17 residues. V was clipped by 5 bases and J by 4 bases, with 24 bases between them. Looked up from germline, CDR1 is SGHTA and CDR2 is FQGNSA. The chain's CDR3 is CASSPATGPWAAYEQYF. Written as DNA, the CDR3 is TGTGCCAGCAGCCCCGCCACCGGGCCCTGGGCCGCGTACGAGCAGTACTTC.

The chain employs TRBV6-5 and TRBJ1-1; D gene ambiguous. The CDR3 loop spans 12 amino acids. V shed 6 bases and J shed 8 bases, with 13 bases lying between them. Per the germline V gene, CDR1 is MNHEY and CDR2 is SVGAGI. The CDR3 reads CASSPTGGEAFF. The CDR3 DNA is TGTGCCAGCAGCCCCACCGGCGGGGAAGCTTTCTTT.

The J gene is TRBJ1-4, the V gene TRBV5-6, with 7 bases fitting TRBD1. This CDR3 contains 17 residues. Germline V lookup: CDR1 SGHDT, CDR2 YYEEEE. J lost 6 bases, V lost 3 bases, and 14 bases had no gene match. CDR3 loop: CASSYRQGRRPDEKLFF. The CDR3 region has the DNA TGTGCCAGCAGCTACCGACAGGGCCGCCGGCCTGATGAAAAACTGTTTTTT.